This T cell receptor (beta chain) was sequenced for a study of blood T cell repertoires in COVID-19. Across the whole study: Acute-phase and convalescent COVID-19 samples originated in the United States, Italy and Spain.

In the authors' methods: Amplification with reference gene primers provided the estimates of nucleated cell counts. Generated by immunoSEQ multiplex PCR, the TCRdb table keeps only in-frame clones and is missing some. The V and J calls and clone size come from that table; D and trimming were worked out from the DNA. The repertoire has roughly 87,000 clones, approximately 88% of them found once; the top ten carry around 0.47%. Germline CDR1 MRHNA, CDR2 SNTAGT. The CDR3 runs 13 residues. Trimming cost V 5 bases and J 5 bases, with 11 bases left between them. Sequenced input: peripheral blood. The rearrangement uses TRBV6-4 and TRBJ2-3; possibly TRBD1 for D (6 bases). The clonotype was recovered from a man in his sixties with acute or convalescent COVID-19. CDR3 protein: CASSLEGGDTQYF. The CDR3 bases are TGTGCCAGCAGTTTAGAAGGGGGAGATACGCAGTATTTT.